The entry below describes one T cell receptor beta chain. The antigen is unknown. The data stem from a study of response to subunit inactivated influenza vaccine. TCRdb re-called the RT-PCR reads through MiXCR, storing one row per CDR3 protein. This sample carries over 400,000 distinct CDR3 sequences, 13% of them seen once, and the ten largest clones take about an eighth. Findings and caveats of the study: Every seasonal influenza vaccination brings in few new T cells, the authors suggested.

The CDR3 totals 15 residues. Germline V gene lookup returns CDR1 DFQATT and CDR2 SNEGSKA (reference sequence). V was pared by 2 bases and J by 2 bases, with 12 bases between. The chain links TRBV20-1 to TRBJ2-2; D is perhaps TRBD2 (6 bases). The TCR was taken from a man aged 50 to 59 who received an inactivated influenza vaccine. Source: PBMCs from blood, taken roughly 46 days after vaccination. The CDR3 DNA is TGCAGTGCTAGATCGGCTAGCGTAAACACCGGGGAGCTGTTTTTT. This gives the protein CSARSASVNTGELFF.